This TCR beta chain is from a study of shared clonotypes between healthy human individuals. Germline assignment: CDR1 SGHDN and CDR2 FVKESK. The CDR3 consists of 14 residues. V lost 1 base and J 4 bases, leaving 10 bases between the germline ends. Produced via immunoSEQ multiplex PCR; TCRdb's table is partial and in-frame only. This table holds about 1 million clones, roughly 75% found once. This TCR was sampled from a man aged 18 to 35 in good health. What was sequenced was memory CD4+ T cells sorted from blood. Subset specified: CD45RA-negative fraction. V is TRBV14 and J is TRBJ1-2; D is undetermined. The CDR3 DNA reads as TGTGCCAGCAGCCAAGTGAGGCTCGGCTATGGCTACACCTTC. Translated, it gives CASSQVRLGYGYTF.